The next 6 T cell receptor beta chains were all read from a single sample in a study of shared clonotypes between healthy human individuals. Using immunoSEQ multiplex PCR, the repertoire was profiled, and TCRdb retains in-frame clones only, with some absent. This table holds some 1,100,000 clones, about four fifths found once. Sequencing was performed on memory CD4+ T cells from PBMCs. Subset here: CD45RA-negative fraction. These receptors came from a young man in good health. Some clones in this sample may be carry-over from other donors' samples.

The chain carries TRBV19 and TRBJ1-5; the match to TRBD1 covers 9 bases. CDR1 is LNHDA and CDR2 is SQIVND in the germline V gene (reference sequence). The CDR3 totals 18 residues. V lost 5 bases to trimming and J lost 2 bases; unmatched junction nucleotides: 13. This CDR3 is CASSPQPQGAVGNQPQHF. The DNA of the CDR3 is TGTGCCAGTAGTCCCCAACCACAGGGGGCGGTGGGCAATCAGCCCCAGCATTTT.

This clone was picked up a small number of times. This chain joins TRBV4-2 and TRBJ1-5; no clear D. V shed 1 base and J shed 6 bases, with 10 bases lying between them. Germline CDR1 and CDR2: LGHNA and YNFKEQ. The CDR3 is made up of 14 amino acids. The CDR3 spells CASSQVVGSQPQHF. The CDR3 DNA follows: TGTGCCAGCAGCCAAGTTGTGGGATCTCAGCCCCAGCATTTT.

The chain recombines TRBV13 with TRBJ1-1, with 10 bases fitting TRBD1. The CDR3 consists of 15 residues. From germline, CDR1 is PRHDT and CDR2 FYEKMQ (reference sequence). V was pared by 5 bases and J by 5 bases, with 8 bases of the junction left unmatched. The CDR3 here is CASSPGQGRETEAFF. CDR3 in DNA: TGTGCCAGCAGCCCGGGACAGGGGCGGGAGACTGAAGCTTTCTTT.

The V gene is TRBV2, the J gene TRBJ2-2, with TRBD2 matching over 11 bases. The ends lost 5 bases at V and 8 bases at J; junction bases unmatched: 7. The V gene's germline CDR1 is SNHLY and CDR2 FYNNEI. The CDR3 extends over 15 amino acids. This CDR3 reads CASSLMTSGKGELFF. The CDR3 DNA reads TGTGCCAGCAGTCTTATGACTAGCGGGAAAGGGGAGCTGTTTTTT.

The genes are TRBV15 and TRBJ2-4; 9 bases line up with TRBD1. Looked up from germline, CDR1 is LNHNV and CDR2 is YYDKDF (reference sequence). J lost 0 bases, V lost 4 bases, and 10 bases had no gene match. The CDR3 extends over 18 amino acids. CDR3: CATSILGQGWLAKNIQYF. CDR3 sequence (DNA): TGTGCCACCAGCATCCTCGGACAGGGGTGGTTAGCCAAAAACATTCAGTACTTC.

The chain joins TRBV10-2 to TRBJ1-5; D is perhaps TRBD1 (5 bases). This CDR3 contains 15 residues. The V end lost 7 bases, the J end lost 3 bases, and 16 bases lay between the germline ends. Per the germline V gene, CDR1 is WSHSY and CDR2 is SAAADI. In nucleotides, the CDR3 is TGCGCCAGCACTAGGGACCTAAGGGCCAATCAGCCCCAGCATTTT. Amino acid sequence: CASTRDLRANQPQHF.